This T cell receptor (beta chain) was sequenced in a study of technical replicates of blood from several donors (TCRdb year 2017). CDR1 and CDR2 were assigned from the germline V gene as SGHVS and FNYEAQ. V lost 1 base and J lost 5 bases; the stretch between them is 9 bases long. The CDR3 contains 15 residues, cysteine and phenylalanine counted. Just the 45-base CDR3 DNA is kept, in frame starting at base 1. Preparation of the library involved the immunoSEQ multiplex PCR assay. The source is immuneACCESS, and TCRdb retained only in-frame sequences with V and J called. Part of the clones is not carried over; for the studies checked, unresolved V genes explain less than half of this, and the remainder is unexplained. Here the sample has 87,000 or so clones; around 92% occur a single time. Jointly, the top ten make up 0.25% to 0.35% of the sample. In the case of this clone: What this receptor recognizes is not known. No much larger clone exists at a distance of one base, and base qualities are not known.

The TCR originated in a human donor in good health. The specimen was T cells isolated from PBMCs. The chain is assembled from TRBV7-6 and TRBJ1-6; the D gene is unclear. The CDR3 sequence is CASSLVAENNSPLHF. The bases are TGTGCCAGCAGCTTAGTTGCAGAAAATAATTCACCCCTCCACTTT. The CDR3, completed at both ends by the reference TRBV7-6 and TRBJ1-6 genes, gives the full variable domain GAGVSQSPRYKVTKRGQDVALRCDPISGHVSLYWYRQALGQGPEFLTYFNYEAQQDKSGLPNDRFSAERPEGSISTLTIQRTEQRDSAMYRCASSLVAENNSPLHFGNGTRLTVT.